Each of the 31 T cell receptor beta chains below was sequenced from the same sample in a study of blood T cell repertoires in COVID-19. Sequencing was performed with immunoSEQ multiplex PCR; in TCRdb, only in-frame clones are kept and a portion is missing. The sample consists of more than 55,000 clones, 80% to 90% of them appearing once. The sequenced material came from peripheral blood. The source is a human donor with active COVID-19. The donor label of this sample is uncertain.

This clone was counted once. The genes are TRBV6-5 and TRBJ2-5; 11 bases are shared with TRBD2. CDR1 and CDR2 from the germline V gene are MNHEY and SVGAGI. V dropped 6 bases and J dropped 3; count of bases not matched to a gene: 3. The CDR3 totals 14 residues. The CDR3 DNA is TGTGCCAGCAGCTCACTAGCGGGAGAAGAGACCCAGTACTTC. This encodes CASSSLAGEETQYF.

This clone was seen just once. The rearrangement joins TRBV6-2 or TRBV6-3 to TRBJ1-1, with a tentative D call TRBD1 (5 bases). V lost 5 bases and J 7 bases, leaving 11 bases between the germline ends. This CDR3 has 12 amino acids. In germline, CDR1 is MNHEY, CDR2 SVGEGT. CDR3 coding DNA: TGTGCCAGCAGTAAAAAAAGGGGTGAAGCTTTCTTT. This codes for CASSKKRGEAFF.

The chain couples TRBV2 to TRBJ2-7; 7 bases align to TRBD2. V was pared by 4 bases and J by 0 bases, with 6 bases of the junction left unmatched. Per germline, CDR1 SNHLY and CDR2 FYNNEI. There are 15 residues in the CDR3. DNA for the CDR3: TGTGCCAGCAGTGGGGGGGGTCGAAGCTCCTACGAGCAGTACTTC. Translated, it gives CASSGGGRSSYEQYF.

The chain combines TRBV6-2 or TRBV6-3 with TRBJ2-2; D gene uncertain. The CDR3 sequence is 14 residues long. Per the germline V gene, CDR1 is MNHEY and CDR2 is SVGEGT. V was clipped by 2 bases and J by 0 bases, with 4 bases between them. Written as DNA, the CDR3 is TGTGCCAGCAGTTACGTAACGAACACCGGGGAGCTGTTTTTT. Its protein is CASSYVTNTGELFF.

This clone was picked up one time. The chain uses TRBV12-1 and TRBJ2-5; the D call of TRBD2 is as the table states it, not checked on the DNA. TRBV12-1 is a recognized pseudogene. CDR3 length equals 14 residues. CDR3 protein: CARSSGDKQETQYF. CDR3 sequence (DNA): TGTGCCCGAAGCTCGGGGGATAAACAAGAGACCCAGTACTTC.

The J gene is TRBJ2-7, the V gene TRBV5-6, with D perhaps matching TRBD2 (6 bases). V shed 0 bases and J shed 3 bases, with 7 bases lying between them. CDR3 length equals 13 residues. Germline CDR1 SGHDT, CDR2 YYEEEE. The CDR3 DNA reads TGTGCCAGCAGCTTGGGGGAGGTCTACGAGCAGTACTTC. This codes for CASSLGEVYEQYF.

This chain joins TRBV2 and TRBJ2-1; 10 bases fit TRBD2. Germline V lookup: CDR1 SNHLY, CDR2 FYNNEI. The ends lost 3 bases at V and 1 base at J; junction bases unmatched: 6. This CDR3 comprises 17 residues. CDR3 region: CASSEYLAGESYNEQFF. DNA of the CDR3: TGTGCCAGCAGTGAGTACCTAGCGGGAGAATCCTACAATGAGCAGTTCTTC. The full variable domain, rest sourced from reference TRBV2 and TRBJ2-1, is EPEVTQTPSHQVTQMGQEVILRCVPISNHLYFYWYRQILGQKVEFLVSFYNNEISEKSEIFDDQFSVERPDGSNFTLKIRSTKLEDSAMYFCASSEYLAGESYNEQFFGPGTRLTVL.

The chain recombines TRBV10-2 with TRBJ2-5; 9 bases map to TRBD2. Germline V lookup: CDR1 WSHSY, CDR2 SAAADI. V trimming: 7 bases; J trimming: 4 bases; junction bases outside the gene matches: 4. There are 13 residues in the CDR3. CDR3 protein: CASNSGLAETQYF. The DNA of the CDR3 is TGCGCCAGCAATTCGGGACTAGCAGAGACCCAGTACTTC.

This clone was seen more than once but under ten times. The chain recombines TRBV5-1 with TRBJ2-3, with D possibly TRBD1 on 5 matching bases. There are 14 residues in the CDR3. Trimming took 3 bases from V and 5 from J, leaving 13 bases between them. CDR1 is SGHRS and CDR2 is YFSETQ in the germline V gene. CDR3 protein: CASSWGRGIDTQYF. The CDR3 nucleotides are TGCGCCAGCAGCTGGGGCAGAGGAATAGATACGCAGTATTTT.

J is TRBJ1-5 and V is TRBV6-2 or TRBV6-3; no clear D gene. This CDR3 is built from 14 residues. CDR1 and CDR2 (germline): MNHEY, SVGEGT. The V end lost 6 bases, the J end lost 7 bases, and 16 bases lay between the germline ends. Here the CDR3 DNA reads TGTGCCAGCAGCAACGAGGGTTTCGGCCAGCCCCAGCATTTT. It is translated as CASSNEGFGQPQHF.

V gene TRBV6-2 or TRBV6-3 combines with J gene TRBJ2-3; D possibly corresponds to TRBD2 (6 bases). V lost 5 bases and J 6 bases, leaving 15 bases between the germline ends. The CDR3 has 14 residues. Germline V gene sequence: CDR1 MNHEY, CDR2 SVGEGT. CDR3 sequence reads: CASSLGLMGDTQYF. DNA for the CDR3: TGTGCCAGCAGTCTGGGACTGATGGGGGATACGCAGTATTTT.

The chain is built from TRBV4-3 and TRBJ2-2; weak D call: TRBD2 (6 bases). Germline V gene data show CDR1 as LGHNA and CDR2 as YSLEER. Trimming cost V 3 bases and J 0 bases, with 17 bases left between them. The length of the CDR3 is 18 residues. The CDR3 sequence: CASSQAILSGANTGELFF. The CDR3, as DNA: TGCGCCAGCAGCCAGGCCATCCTCTCGGGGGCGAACACCGGGGAGCTGTTTTTT.

The CDR3 sequence: CASSLRGGLGNEQFF. The CDR3 DNA reads TGCGCCAGCAGCTTGAGGGGGGGCCTCGGGAATGAGCAGTTCTTC. The chain links TRBV5-1 to TRBJ2-1; D may be TRBD2 (7 bases). Between the trimmed V and J ends, which lost 1 base and 7 bases, there was a span of 15 bases. CDR1 and CDR2 from the germline V gene are SGHRS and YFSETQ. This CDR3 has 15 residues.

This clone was detected once. V and J are TRBV15 and TRBJ1-1; no definite D call. The V gene lost 4 bases and the J gene lost 0 bases, with 9 bases spanning the gap. Germline V gene data show CDR1 as LNHNV and CDR2 as YYDKDF (reference sequence). This CDR3 comprises 14 residues. CDR3 region: CATSIRGVNTEAFF. Here the CDR3 DNA reads TGTGCCACCAGCATTCGGGGTGTGAACACTGAAGCTTTCTTT. The full variable domain, completed using reference TRBV15 and TRBJ1-1, is DAMVIQNPRYQVTQFGKPVTLSCSQTLNHNVMYWYQQKSSQAPKLLFHYYDKDFNNEADTPDNFQSRRPNTSFCFLDIRSPGLGDTAMYLCATSIRGVNTEAFFGQGTRLTVV.

The rearrangement joins TRBV3-1 (or the pseudogene TRBV3-2) to TRBJ2-2; 9 bases match TRBD2. CDR3 length: 14 residues. V was pared by 5 bases and J by 5 bases, with 3 bases of the junction left unmatched. Germline V gives CDR1 LGHDT, CDR2 YNNKEL (reference sequence). This CDR3 reads CASSKGLATGELFF. Written as DNA, the CDR3 is TGTGCCAGCAGCAAGGGACTAGCTACCGGGGAGCTGTTTTTT.

V gene TRBV6-5 combines with J gene TRBJ2-1; D unresolved. Trimming took 3 bases from V and 7 from J, leaving 4 bases between them. The length of the CDR3 is 11 residues. Germline V gives CDR1 MNHEY, CDR2 SVGAGI. The DNA for the CDR3 is TGTGCCAGCAGTTATCGGAATGAGCAGTTCTTC. Translated: CASSYRNEQFF.

The V call is TRBV10-2, the J call TRBJ2-7, with 9 bases fitting TRBD1. CDR1 WSHSY and CDR2 SAAADI come from the germline V gene. Trimming removed 2 bases from V and 1 base from J; junction bases left unmatched: 6. CDR3 length: 16 amino acids. The CDR3 nucleotides read TGCGCCAGCAGTGAGACCCGGGACAGGGTGTCCTACGAGCAGTACTTC. As protein: CASSETRDRVSYEQYF.

This rearrangement joins TRBV18 to TRBJ1-1; TRBD1 might be the D (6 bases). This CDR3 is built from 15 residues. Germline lookup yields CDR1 KGHSH and CDR2 LQKENI. Trimming stripped 4 bases from V and 1 base from J, with 13 bases between. The CDR3 here is CASSLGQGRNTEAFF. CDR3 sequence (DNA): TGTGCCAGCTCACTCGGGCAGGGGAGGAACACTGAAGCTTTCTTT.

There are a few counts of this clone. The chain links TRBV6-2 or TRBV6-3 to TRBJ2-1, with 8 positions matching TRBD2. With 6 bases clipped from V and 8 bases from J, the junction kept 3 bases outside the gene matches. Germline lookup yields CDR1 MNHEY and CDR2 SVGEGT. The CDR3 has 12 amino acids. The CDR3 nucleotides read TGTGCCAGCAGCAGACTAGCGCATGAGCAGTTCTTC. It codes for CASSRLAHEQFF.

Only one count was recorded for this clone. This chain links TRBV6-1 with TRBJ2-5; a possible D gene is TRBD1 (5 bases). CDR3 length equals 13 residues. Deletions cut 2 bases from V and 4 bases from J, with 8 bases between. CDR1 is MNHNS, CDR2 SASEGT, per germline. The chain's CDR3 is CASSEQGPETQYF. CDR3 bases: TGTGCCAGCAGTGAACAGGGTCCAGAGACCCAGTACTTC.

The chain is built from TRBV7-2 and TRBJ1-5; TRBD1 is a possible D gene (6 bases). This CDR3 is built from 15 residues. Germline CDR1 is SGHTA and CDR2 is FQGNSA. Between the trimmed V and J ends, which lost 1 base and 9 bases, there was a span of 16 bases. The CDR3: CASSLDVWGGRPQHF. DNA of the CDR3: TGTGCCAGCAGCTTAGACGTTTGGGGGGGGCGGCCCCAGCATTTT. Variable domain in full (rest from reference TRBV7-2 and TRBJ1-5): GAGVSQSPSNKVTEKGKDVELRCDPISGHTALYWYRQSLGQGLEFLIYFQGNSAPDKSGLPSDRFSAERTGGSVSTLTIQRTQQEDSAVYLCASSLDVWGGRPQHFGDGTRLSIL.

The gene calls are TRBV4-3 and TRBJ2-3; the D gene is possibly TRBD2 (7 bases). Germline V lookup: CDR1 LGHNA, CDR2 YSLEER. Deletions cut 4 bases from V and 1 base from J, with 9 bases between. The CDR3 length is 14 residues. Here the CDR3 reads CASSLGGGTDTQYF. CDR3 coding DNA: TGCGCCAGCAGCCTAGGGGGGGGCACAGATACGCAGTATTTT.

The chain has TRBV7-2 and TRBJ2-2; D is unresolved. Trimming shortened V by 6 bases and J by 4 bases, and 9 bases separated the two germline ends. Germline V gene sequence: CDR1 SGHTA, CDR2 FQGNSA. The length of the CDR3 is 13 residues. CDR3: CASSSLVTGELFF. Written as DNA, the CDR3 is TGTGCCAGCAGTTCGTTAGTCACCGGGGAGCTGTTTTTT.

V gene TRBV5-4 combines with J gene TRBJ2-3; D uncertain. CDR3 length: 13 residues. From germline, CDR1 is SGHNT and CDR2 YYREEE (reference sequence). With 2 bases removed from V and 3 bases from J, the gap between germline ends came to 7 bases. CDR3 in amino acids: CASSFPGTDTQYF. In DNA form, the CDR3 reads TGTGCCAGCAGCTTTCCCGGGACAGATACGCAGTATTTT.

This chain joins TRBV7-8 and TRBJ2-1; 11 nucleotides line up with TRBD1. The length of the CDR3 is 18 residues. The germline V gene has CDR1 SGHVS and CDR2 FQNEAQ. The V and J ends lost 1 base and 1 base, in that order; junction bases with no gene match: 6. CDR3 coding DNA: TGTGCCAGCAGCTTAGGGGACAGGGGGTCCCTATCCTACAATGAGCAGTTCTTC. As protein: CASSLGDRGSLSYNEQFF.

This rearrangement joins TRBV2 to TRBJ2-3, with D possibly TRBD2 on 5 matching bases. The germline CDR1 and CDR2 sequences are SNHLY and FYNNEI. CDR3 length: 13 amino acids. V was clipped by 8 bases and J by 4 bases, with 13 bases between them. The CDR3 reads CASGLAEADTQYF. As DNA, the CDR3 is TGTGCCAGCGGACTTGCTGAGGCAGATACGCAGTATTTT.

The V call is TRBV6-2 or TRBV6-3, the J call TRBJ2-7; D might be TRBD1 (6 bases). CDR1 is MNHEY, CDR2 SVGEGT, per germline. Trimming stripped 1 base from V and 0 bases from J, with 16 bases between. The CDR3 contains 17 residues. CDR3 nucleotides: TGTGCCAGCAGTTACTGGGGTTCAGGGGCCTACTCCTACGAGCAGTACTTC. Translated: CASSYWGSGAYSYEQYF.

V gene TRBV7-8 combines with J gene TRBJ2-7; D is possibly TRBD2 (5 bases). From germline, CDR1 is SGHVS and CDR2 FQNEAQ. The CDR3 loop spans 13 amino acids. V was cut by 5 bases and J by 0 bases, with 8 bases left in between. The CDR3 loop is CASSRRGSYEQYF. The CDR3 region has the DNA TGTGCCAGCAGCCGTCGGGGCTCCTACGAGCAGTACTTC. The variable domain in full, completed from reference TRBV7-8 and TRBJ2-7, reads GAGVSQSPRYKVAKRGQDVALRCDPISGHVSLFWYQQALGQGPEFLTYFQNEAQLDKSGLPSDRFFAERPEGSVSTLKIQRTQQEDSAVYLCASSRRGSYEQYFGPGTRLTVT.

The rearrangement joins TRBV12-3 or TRBV12-4 to TRBJ2-1; maybe TRBD2 (6 bases). This CDR3 contains 13 residues. Trimming took off 1 base at V and 5 bases at J, with 6 bases between the two ends. In DNA, the CDR3 is TGTGCCAGCAGTTTAGGACTAGACAATGAGCAGTTCTTC. Translated: CASSLGLDNEQFF.

The chain uses TRBV6-7 and TRBJ1-4, with no clear D. TRBV6-7 is noted as an ORF with a role that remains uncertain. The ends were cut back, 7 bases at V and 8 bases at J, with 11 bases in the middle. CDR3 length equals 12 residues. The CDR3 sequence is CASTLEGEKLFF. The CDR3 DNA reads as TGTGCCAGCACCCTAGAGGGAGAAAAACTGTTTTTT.

The rearrangement joins TRBV6-4 to TRBJ1-1; D possibly corresponds to TRBD1 (5 bases). CDR1 is MRHNA and CDR2 is SNTAGT in the germline V gene. Trimming shortened V by 9 bases and J by 4 bases, and 9 bases separated the two germline ends. This CDR3 comprises 11 residues. This chain's CDR3 is CARFRVTEAFF. Written as DNA, the CDR3 is TGTGCCAGATTCAGGGTCACTGAAGCTTTCTTT.